Listed here are 23 T cell receptor beta chains from one sample, sequenced in a study of shared clonotypes between healthy human individuals (dated by TCRdb to about 2020). The library was prepared using the immunoSEQ multiplex PCR assay. Here the immuneACCESS table is served through TCRdb, limited to in-frame sequences with V and J called. Missing clones are a known gap in these copies; in checked studies unresolved V genes cover under half, and the rest lacks a known reason. Within this sample are over 2 million clones, with over 85% of them counted one time only. 0.13% of the sample is in the top ten clones. The sequencing sample was made of naive CD4+ T cells sorted from blood. What the cell subset or site label conveys for this sample: CD45RA+ positively selected. Every receptor here comes from a man between 18 and 29 years old in good health.

A few counts support this clone. The chain is built from TRBV2 and TRBJ1-5, with D possibly matching TRBD1 (6 bases). The CDR3 covers 13 residues. Trimming removed 5 bases at V and 11 bases at J, with 16 bases between. Germline CDR1 is SNHLY and CDR2 is FYNNEI. The CDR3 loop is CASSPHREIAQHF. The CDR3 DNA reads TGTGCCAGCAGTCCGCACAGGGAGATCGCCCAGCATTTT.

As concerns this clone: Other DNA sequences in this specimen translate into the identical CDR3. V gene TRBV7-2 combines with J gene TRBJ2-1, with 7 bases fitting TRBD2. V lost 0 bases to trimming and J lost 6 bases; unmatched junction nucleotides: 2. This CDR3 is 14 amino acids long. Per germline, CDR1 SGHTA and CDR2 FQGNSA. The CDR3 DNA follows: TGTGCCAGCAGCTTAGCGGGGGGGGTCAATGAGCAGTTCTTC. Amino acid sequence: CASSLAGGVNEQFF. The full variable domain, with the rest looked up from reference TRBV7-2 and TRBJ2-1, is GAGVSQSPSNKVTEKGKDVELRCDPISGHTALYWYRQSLGQGLEFLIYFQGNSAPDKSGLPSDRFSAERTGGSVSTLTIQRTQQEDSAVYLCASSLAGGVNEQFFGPGTRLTVL.

This chain connects TRBV6-1 to TRBJ2-5, with 9 bases matching TRBD1. Per the germline V gene, CDR1 is MNHNS and CDR2 is SASEGT. The V and J ends lost 4 bases and 11 bases, in that order; junction bases with no gene match: 11. The CDR3 runs 14 residues. The CDR3 DNA follows: TGTGCCAGCAGTGTAACAGGGGGCCCTTCTGAGCAGTACTTC. Encoded protein: CASSVTGGPSEQYF.

This clone was observed once. J is TRBJ1-5 and V is TRBV30; TRBD1 agrees at 10 bases. This CDR3 has 16 residues. Germline loops: CDR1 GTSNPN, CDR2 SVGIG (reference sequence). The V segment lost 3 bases and the J segment 3 bases; nucleotides outside the gene matches: 8. Written as DNA, the CDR3 is TGTGCCTGGAGCGTAGGGACAGGGGTCGCCAATCAGCCCCAGCATTTT. The encoded protein is CAWSVGTGVANQPQHF.

V and J are TRBV6-5 and TRBJ2-5; maybe TRBD2 (6 bases). In germline, CDR1 is MNHEY, CDR2 SVGAGI. The V and J ends lost 0 bases and 3 bases respectively, with 11 bases between them. The CDR3 totals 15 residues. The CDR3 reads CASSYSGLDKETQYF. CDR3 bases: TGTGCCAGCAGTTACTCGGGACTCGACAAAGAGACCCAGTACTTC.

The chain employs TRBV6-5 and TRBJ1-2; D unresolved. The CDR3 covers 14 residues. CDR1 and CDR2 from the germline V gene are MNHEY and SVGAGI. V gave up 6 bases and J gave up 2 bases, with 13 bases separating them. CDR3 loop: CASSVNIWNYGYTF. The CDR3 nucleotides are TGTGCCAGCAGCGTAAACATCTGGAACTATGGCTACACCTTC.

The chain couples TRBV5-4 to TRBJ2-3, with D tentatively TRBD1 (6 bases). The germline V gene has CDR1 SGHNT and CDR2 YYREEE (reference sequence). The CDR3 runs to 16 residues. V was trimmed by 0 bases and J by 2 bases, leaving 13 bases between them. The CDR3: CASSLGDNIPTDTQYF. DNA for the CDR3: TGTGCCAGCAGCTTGGGGGACAACATCCCCACAGATACGCAGTATTTT.

Points on this clone: The same CDR3 arises from other DNA sequences in this sample as well. The chain has TRBV6-5 and TRBJ2-7; D remains ambiguous. CDR1 and CDR2 from the germline V gene are MNHEY and SVGAGI. Trimming left V 0 bases short and J 4 bases short, with 7 bases between. CDR3 length: 13 residues. CDR3 loop: CASSYSDGYEQYF. The DNA for the CDR3 is TGTGCCAGCAGTTACTCGGACGGTTACGAGCAGTACTTC.

The chain couples TRBV14 to TRBJ2-7; 7 bases match TRBD1. Trimming cost V 4 bases and J 1 base; bases outside gene matches: 4. This CDR3 is 14 amino acids long. Germline V gene data show CDR1 as SGHDN and CDR2 as FVKESK. The CDR3: CASSPGDRSYEQYF. CDR3 in DNA: TGTGCCAGCAGCCCTGGGGACAGATCCTACGAGCAGTACTTC.

This clone was observed once. This chain joins TRBV2 and TRBJ2-7; D not certain. This CDR3 region has 16 residues. Between the trimmed V and J ends, which lost 4 bases and 3 bases, there was a span of 19 bases. Germline V CDR1 and CDR2: SNHLY, FYNNEI. CDR3 protein: CASSVGLLFKGYEQYF. The CDR3 DNA is TGTGCCAGCAGTGTAGGATTACTTTTTAAGGGCTACGAGCAGTACTTC. Supplemented by reference TRBV2 and TRBJ2-7, the full variable domain reads EPEVTQTPSHQVTQMGQEVILRCVPISNHLYFYWYRQILGQKVEFLVSFYNNEISEKSEIFDDQFSVERPDGSNFTLKIRSTKLEDSAMYFCASSVGLLFKGYEQYFGPGTRLTVT.

The chain couples TRBV29-1 to TRBJ2-5; perhaps TRBD2 as D (6 bases). This CDR3 is built from 12 residues. Trimming took 6 bases from V and 5 from J, leaving 13 bases between them. Germline assignment: CDR1 SQVTM and CDR2 ANQGSEA. The CDR3 DNA reads TGCAGCGTGCCCCGGGGGAAGGAGACCCAGTACTTC. Translated: CSVPRGKETQYF.

Notes on this clone: The sample contains more than one DNA sequence encoding this CDR3. V is TRBV2 and J is TRBJ1-6; D might be TRBD1 (5 bases). V was cut by 5 bases and J by 7 bases, with 12 bases left in between. Germline CDR1 reads SNHLY; CDR2 reads FYNNEI. The CDR3 sequence is 14 residues long. The CDR3 protein is CASSLRQTNSPLHF. CDR3 DNA sequence: TGTGCCAGCAGTTTGCGACAGACAAATTCACCCCTCCACTTT.

The J gene is TRBJ2-4, the V gene TRBV30; TRBD1 matches 7 bases. Germline V gives CDR1 GTSNPN, CDR2 SVGIG (reference sequence). The CDR3 contains 14 residues. V lost 2 bases and J lost 5; bases outside the gene matches: 6. CDR3 nucleotide sequence: TGTGCCTGGAGTTCCGGACAGGAGCAAAACATTCAGTACTTC. Protein: CAWSSGQEQNIQYF.

This rearrangement joins TRBV28 to TRBJ1-5; possibly TRBD1 for D (5 bases). Germline loops: CDR1 MDHEN, CDR2 SYDVKM. Trimming took off 3 bases at V and 0 bases at J, with 21 bases between the two ends. The CDR3 spans 19 residues. Written as DNA, the CDR3 is TGTGCCAGCAGTTTGATGAGGGGTCTTACCCGGTATAGCAATCAGCCCCAGCATTTT. Amino acid sequence: CASSLMRGLTRYSNQPQHF.

Note on this clone: Relative to the germline gene, one junction end is altered; a read error may explain this. The chain links TRBV7-7 to TRBJ2-2; D uncertain. The length of the CDR3 is 13 residues. Germline V gene data show CDR1 as SSHAT and CDR2 as FNYEAQ (reference sequence). CDR3 coding DNA: TGTGCTAGCAGCTCACAGAGAAACGGGGAGCTGTTTTTT. Translating gives CASSSQRNGELFF.

The chain combines TRBV11-3 with TRBJ2-2; a possible D gene is TRBD1 (6 bases). The germline V gene has CDR1 SGHNT and CDR2 YENEEA. The CDR3 contains 14 residues. Between the trimmed V and J ends, which lost 5 bases and 5 bases, there was a span of 12 bases. CDR3 sequence (DNA): TGTGCCAGCAGCCCCTCAGGGGAAACCGGGGAGCTGTTTTTT. This codes for CASSPSGETGELFF.

The CDR3 is CASIYKGWSTDTQYF. The CDR3 nucleotides read TGTGCCAGCATTTATAAGGGGTGGAGCACAGATACGCAGTATTTT. V is TRBV6-1 and J is TRBJ2-3; tentatively, D is TRBD1 (5 bases). CDR1 MNHNS and CDR2 SASEGT come from the germline V gene. The V end was cut by 7 bases, the J end by 0 bases, with 14 bases between. The CDR3 loop spans 15 amino acids.

As regards this clone: Other DNA sequences in this sample translate to the same CDR3. The V call is TRBV9, the J call TRBJ1-2; D not certain. Per the germline V gene, CDR1 is SGDLS and CDR2 is YYNGEE. This CDR3 spans 12 amino acids. V was trimmed by 5 bases and J by 0 bases, leaving 5 bases between them. Here the CDR3 reads CASSASNYGYTF. CDR3 bases: TGTGCCAGCAGTGCCTCTAACTATGGCTACACCTTC.

The chain is built from TRBV7-9 and TRBJ1-1; 9 nucleotides match TRBD1. Germline CDR1 SEHNR, CDR2 FQNEAQ (reference sequence). The CDR3 sequence is 19 residues long. Trimming removed 4 bases from V and 4 bases from J; junction bases left unmatched: 19. The CDR3 sequence: CASSSIRTGDFRDFTEAFF. The CDR3 region has the DNA TGTGCCAGCAGCTCTATACGGACAGGGGATTTTAGGGACTTCACTGAAGCTTTCTTT.

This rearrangement joins TRBV5-1 to TRBJ2-2; tentative D call: TRBD1 (6 bases). The germline V and J ends were trimmed by 4 bases and 1 base, with 8 bases remaining between them. The CDR3 runs to 14 residues. The germline CDR1 and CDR2 sequences are SGHRS and YFSETQ. CDR3 DNA sequence: TGCGCCAGCAGCGTCAGGGGGAACACCGGGGAGCTGTTTTTT. Translated, it gives CASSVRGNTGELFF.

This rearrangement joins TRBV6-1 to TRBJ1-1; no definite D call. V was trimmed by 4 bases and J by 5 bases, leaving 5 bases between them. The CDR3 loop spans 11 amino acids. Germline CDR1 MNHNS, CDR2 SASEGT. The CDR3 DNA reads TGTGCCAGCAGTGGAAAGACTGAAGCTTTCTTT. Translated: CASSGKTEAFF.

The chain is built from TRBV7-8 and TRBJ2-1; D unclear. The V and J ends lost 2 bases and 12 bases respectively, with 14 bases between them. This CDR3 has 13 amino acids. The germline CDR1 and CDR2 sequences are SGHVS and FQNEAQ. CDR3 sequence: CASSLQAASGQFF. The CDR3 nucleotides read TGTGCCAGCAGCTTACAGGCGGCCAGTGGGCAGTTCTTC.

A word on this clone: The sample holds other DNA sequences that translate to the same CDR3. The CDR3 nucleotides read TGTGCCAGCTCTCCGACAGGGACAACCTACGAGCAGTACTTC. The encoded protein is CASSPTGTTYEQYF. This chain joins TRBV18 and TRBJ2-7, with 7 bases matching TRBD1. V lost 6 bases and J lost 2; bases outside the gene matches: 7. The germline CDR1 and CDR2 sequences are KGHSH and LQKENI. The CDR3 loop spans 14 amino acids.